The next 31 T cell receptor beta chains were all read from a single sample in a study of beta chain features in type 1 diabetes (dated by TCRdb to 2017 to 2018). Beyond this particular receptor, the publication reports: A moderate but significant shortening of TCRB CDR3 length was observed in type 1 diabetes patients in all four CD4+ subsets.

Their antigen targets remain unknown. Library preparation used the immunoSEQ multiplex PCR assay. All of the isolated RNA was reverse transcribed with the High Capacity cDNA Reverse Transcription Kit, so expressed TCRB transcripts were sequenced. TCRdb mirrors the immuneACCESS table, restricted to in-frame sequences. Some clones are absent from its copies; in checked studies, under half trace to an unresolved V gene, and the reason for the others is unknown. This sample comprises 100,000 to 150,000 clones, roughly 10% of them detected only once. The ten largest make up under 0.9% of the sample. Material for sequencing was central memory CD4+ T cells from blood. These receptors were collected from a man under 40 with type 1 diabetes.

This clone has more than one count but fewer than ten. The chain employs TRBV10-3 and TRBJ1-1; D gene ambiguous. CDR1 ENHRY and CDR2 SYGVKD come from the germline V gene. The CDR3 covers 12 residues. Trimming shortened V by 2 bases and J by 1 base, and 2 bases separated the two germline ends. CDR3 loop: CAISEQNTEAFF. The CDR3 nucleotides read TGTGCCATCAGTGAGCAGAACACTGAAGCTTTCTTT.

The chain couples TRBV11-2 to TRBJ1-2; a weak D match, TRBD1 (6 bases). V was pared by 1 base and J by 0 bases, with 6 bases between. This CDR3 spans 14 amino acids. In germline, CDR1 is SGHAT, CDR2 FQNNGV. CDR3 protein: CASSLGQANYGYTF. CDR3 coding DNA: TGTGCCAGCAGCTTAGGACAGGCTAACTATGGCTACACCTTC.

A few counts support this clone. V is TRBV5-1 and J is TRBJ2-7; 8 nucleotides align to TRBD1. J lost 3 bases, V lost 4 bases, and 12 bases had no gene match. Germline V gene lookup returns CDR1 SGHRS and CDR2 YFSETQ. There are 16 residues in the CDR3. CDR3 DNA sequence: TGCGCCAGCAGCCCGGGGGCAGGGGGCAATAGCTACGAGCAGTACTTC. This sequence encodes CASSPGAGGNSYEQYF.

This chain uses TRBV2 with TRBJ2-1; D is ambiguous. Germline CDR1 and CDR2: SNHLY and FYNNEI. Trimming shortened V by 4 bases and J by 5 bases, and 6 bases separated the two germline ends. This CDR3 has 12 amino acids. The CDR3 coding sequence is TGTGCCAGCAGTGTAGACAACAATGAGCAGTTCTTC. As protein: CASSVDNNEQFF.

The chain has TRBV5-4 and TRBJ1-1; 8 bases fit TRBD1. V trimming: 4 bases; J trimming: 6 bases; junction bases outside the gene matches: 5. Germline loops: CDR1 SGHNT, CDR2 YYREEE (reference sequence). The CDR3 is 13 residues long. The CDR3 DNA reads TGTGCCAGCAGCCGACAGGGGCCCTCTGAAGCTTTCTTT. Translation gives CASSRQGPSEAFF.

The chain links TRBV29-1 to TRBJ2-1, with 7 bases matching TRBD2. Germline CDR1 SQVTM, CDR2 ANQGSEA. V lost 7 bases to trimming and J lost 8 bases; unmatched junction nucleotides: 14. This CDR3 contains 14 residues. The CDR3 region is CSAARTSSEDEQFF. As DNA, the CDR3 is TGCAGCGCCGCCCGGACTAGTAGTGAGGATGAGCAGTTCTTC.

This CDR3 reads CASSSPSTGDTQYF. CDR3 nucleotide sequence: TGCGCCAGCAGCTCGCCCTCGACAGGGGATACGCAGTATTTT. The V gene is TRBV5-1, the J gene TRBJ2-3; TRBD1 aligns across 7 bases. The CDR3 runs to 14 residues. V shed 3 bases and J 6 bases; nucleotides not matched to a gene: 7. Per germline, CDR1 SGHRS and CDR2 YFSETQ.

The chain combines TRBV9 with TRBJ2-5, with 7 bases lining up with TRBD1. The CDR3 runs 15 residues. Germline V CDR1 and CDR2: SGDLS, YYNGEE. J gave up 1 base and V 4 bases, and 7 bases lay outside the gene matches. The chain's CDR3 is CASSPGTAIQETQYF. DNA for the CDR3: TGTGCCAGCAGCCCCGGGACAGCGATCCAAGAGACCCAGTACTTC. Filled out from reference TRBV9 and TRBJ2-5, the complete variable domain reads DSGVTQTPKHLITATGQRVTLRCSPRSGDLSVYWYQQSLDQGLQFLIQYYNGEERAKGNILERFSAQQFPDLHSELNLSSLELGDSALYFCASSPGTAIQETQYFGPGTRLLVL.

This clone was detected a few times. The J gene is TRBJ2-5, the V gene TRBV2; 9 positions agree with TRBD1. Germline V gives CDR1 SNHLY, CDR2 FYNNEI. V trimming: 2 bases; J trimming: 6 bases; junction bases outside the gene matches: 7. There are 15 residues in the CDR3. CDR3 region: CASSERSGTGKTQYF. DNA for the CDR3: TGTGCCAGCAGTGAACGCTCGGGGACAGGGAAGACCCAGTACTTC.

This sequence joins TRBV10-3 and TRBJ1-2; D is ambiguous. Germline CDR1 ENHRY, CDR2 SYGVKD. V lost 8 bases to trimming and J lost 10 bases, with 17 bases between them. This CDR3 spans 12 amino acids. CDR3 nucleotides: TGTGCCATCTCTTCTACGGGGTCTGACTACACCTTC. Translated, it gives CAISSTGSDYTF.

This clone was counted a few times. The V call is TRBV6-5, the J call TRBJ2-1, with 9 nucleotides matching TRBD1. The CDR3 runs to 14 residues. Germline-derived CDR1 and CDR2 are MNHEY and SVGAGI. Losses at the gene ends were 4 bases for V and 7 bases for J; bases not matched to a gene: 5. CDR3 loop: CASSSGTGPNEQFF. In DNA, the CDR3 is TGTGCCAGCAGTTCCGGGACAGGGCCGAATGAGCAGTTCTTC.

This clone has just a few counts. This chain's CDR3 is CASSFPDRSTGYTF. CDR3 in DNA: TGTGCCAGTAGCTTCCCGGACAGGTCAACGGGCTACACCTTC. V usage is TRBV19 and J usage is TRBJ1-2; 7 nucleotides line up with TRBD1. The CDR3 consists of 14 residues. After removal of 6 bases from V and 8 bases from J, the junction contained 12 bases not matched to a gene. Germline CDR1 reads LNHDA; CDR2 reads SQIVND (reference sequence).

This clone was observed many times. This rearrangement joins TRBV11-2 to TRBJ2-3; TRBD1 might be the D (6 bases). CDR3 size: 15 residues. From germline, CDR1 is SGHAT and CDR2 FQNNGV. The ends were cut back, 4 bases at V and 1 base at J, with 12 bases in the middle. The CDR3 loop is CASSSTTGGTDTQYF. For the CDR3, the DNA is TGTGCCAGCAGCTCGACGACAGGTGGCACAGATACGCAGTATTTT. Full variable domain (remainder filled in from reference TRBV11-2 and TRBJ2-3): EAGVAQSPRYKIIEKRQSVAFWCNPISGHATLYWYQQILGQGPKLLIQFQNNGVVDDSQLPKDRFSAERLKGVDSTLKIQPAKLEDSAVYLCASSSTTGGTDTQYFGPGTRLTVL.

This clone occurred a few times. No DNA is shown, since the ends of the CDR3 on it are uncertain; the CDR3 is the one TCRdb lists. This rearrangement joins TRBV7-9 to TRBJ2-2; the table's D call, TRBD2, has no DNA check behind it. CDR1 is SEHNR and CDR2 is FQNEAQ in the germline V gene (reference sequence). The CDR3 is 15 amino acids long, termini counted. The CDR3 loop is CASSPSVFGAGELFF.

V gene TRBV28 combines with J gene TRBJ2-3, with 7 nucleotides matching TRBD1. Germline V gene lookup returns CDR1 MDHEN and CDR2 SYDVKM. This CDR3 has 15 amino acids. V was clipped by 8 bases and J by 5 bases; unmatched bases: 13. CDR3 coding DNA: TGTGCCAGCGTGGTTGGGGGACAGACCGGAGATACGCAGTATTTT. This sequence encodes CASVVGGQTGDTQYF.

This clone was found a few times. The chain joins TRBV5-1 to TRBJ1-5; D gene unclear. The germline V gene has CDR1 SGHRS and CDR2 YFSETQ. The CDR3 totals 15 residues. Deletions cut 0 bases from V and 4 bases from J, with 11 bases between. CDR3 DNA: TGCGCCAGCAGCTTGGATTCGGCGGGGAATCAGCCCCAGCATTTT. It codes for CASSLDSAGNQPQHF.

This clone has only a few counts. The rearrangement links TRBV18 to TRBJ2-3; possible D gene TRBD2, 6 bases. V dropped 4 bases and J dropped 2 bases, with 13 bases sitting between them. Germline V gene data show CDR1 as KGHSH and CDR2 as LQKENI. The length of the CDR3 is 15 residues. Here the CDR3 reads CASSLQRVATDTQYF. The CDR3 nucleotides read TGTGCCAGCTCACTCCAGCGGGTGGCCACAGATACGCAGTATTTT.

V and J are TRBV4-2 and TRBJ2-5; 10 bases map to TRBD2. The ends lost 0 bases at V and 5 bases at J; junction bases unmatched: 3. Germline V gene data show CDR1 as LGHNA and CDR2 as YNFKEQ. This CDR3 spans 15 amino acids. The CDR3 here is CASSQETSGDETQYF. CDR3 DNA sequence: TGTGCCAGCAGCCAAGAAACTAGCGGGGATGAGACCCAGTACTTC.

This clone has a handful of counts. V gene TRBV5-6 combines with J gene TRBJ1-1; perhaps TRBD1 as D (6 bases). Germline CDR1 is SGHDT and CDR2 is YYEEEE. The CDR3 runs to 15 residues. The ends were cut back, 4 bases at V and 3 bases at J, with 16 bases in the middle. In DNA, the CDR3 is TGTGCCAGCAGCGGTACAGGGTACGGGGACACTGAAGCTTTCTTT. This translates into CASSGTGYGDTEAFF.

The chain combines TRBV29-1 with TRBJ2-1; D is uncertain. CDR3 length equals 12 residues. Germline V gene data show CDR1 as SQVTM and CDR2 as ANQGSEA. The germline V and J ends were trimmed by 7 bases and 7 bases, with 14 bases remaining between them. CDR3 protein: CSASWAGNEQFF. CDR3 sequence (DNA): TGCAGCGCCTCCTGGGCTGGGAATGAGCAGTTCTTC.

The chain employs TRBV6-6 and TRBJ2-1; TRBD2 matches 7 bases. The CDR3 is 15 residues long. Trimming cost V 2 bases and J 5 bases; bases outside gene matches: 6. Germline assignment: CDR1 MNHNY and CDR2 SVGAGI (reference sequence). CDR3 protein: CASSYQGGLDNEQFF. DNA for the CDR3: TGTGCCAGCAGTTACCAGGGAGGGCTGGACAATGAGCAGTTCTTC.

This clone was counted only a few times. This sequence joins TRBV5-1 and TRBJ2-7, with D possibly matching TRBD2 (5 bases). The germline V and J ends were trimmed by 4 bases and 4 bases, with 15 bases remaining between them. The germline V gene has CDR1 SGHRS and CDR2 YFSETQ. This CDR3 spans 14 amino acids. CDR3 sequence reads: CASSHDGVEYEQYF. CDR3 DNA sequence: TGCGCCAGCAGCCACGACGGGGTCGAGTACGAGCAGTACTTC.

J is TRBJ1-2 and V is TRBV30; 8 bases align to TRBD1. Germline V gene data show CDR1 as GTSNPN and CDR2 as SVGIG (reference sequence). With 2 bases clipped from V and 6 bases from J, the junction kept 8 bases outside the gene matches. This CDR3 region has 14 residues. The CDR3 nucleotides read TGTGCCTGGAGTCGATCGACAGGGGTCGATGGCTACACCTTC. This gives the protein CAWSRSTGVDGYTF.

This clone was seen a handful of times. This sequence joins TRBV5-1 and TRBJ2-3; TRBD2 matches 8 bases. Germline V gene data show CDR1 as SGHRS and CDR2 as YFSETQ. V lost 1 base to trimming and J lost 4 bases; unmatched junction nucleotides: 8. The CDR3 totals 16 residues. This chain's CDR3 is CASSLFTSGYPDTQYF. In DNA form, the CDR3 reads TGCGCCAGCAGCTTGTTCACTAGCGGTTACCCAGATACGCAGTATTTT.

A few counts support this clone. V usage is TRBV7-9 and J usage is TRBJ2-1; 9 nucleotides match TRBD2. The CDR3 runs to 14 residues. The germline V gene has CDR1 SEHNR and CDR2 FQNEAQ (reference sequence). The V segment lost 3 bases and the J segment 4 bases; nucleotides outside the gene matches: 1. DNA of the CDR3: TGTGCCAGCAGCTTGACTAGCGGTTACAATGAGCAGTTCTTC. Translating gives CASSLTSGYNEQFF.

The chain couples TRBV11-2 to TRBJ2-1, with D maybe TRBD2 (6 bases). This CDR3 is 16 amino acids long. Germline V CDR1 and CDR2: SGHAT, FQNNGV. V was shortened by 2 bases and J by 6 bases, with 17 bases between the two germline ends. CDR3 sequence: CASSLSRGRRGNEQFF. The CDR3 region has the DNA TGTGCCAGCAGCTTATCGCGGGGACGACGGGGCAATGAGCAGTTCTTC.

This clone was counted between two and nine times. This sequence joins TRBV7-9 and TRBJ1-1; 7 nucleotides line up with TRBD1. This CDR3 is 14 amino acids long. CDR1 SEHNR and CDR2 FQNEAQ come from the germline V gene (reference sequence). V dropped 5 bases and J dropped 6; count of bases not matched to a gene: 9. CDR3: CASSDGRGGSEAFF. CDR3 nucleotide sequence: TGTGCCAGCAGCGACGGTCGAGGGGGCTCTGAAGCTTTCTTT.

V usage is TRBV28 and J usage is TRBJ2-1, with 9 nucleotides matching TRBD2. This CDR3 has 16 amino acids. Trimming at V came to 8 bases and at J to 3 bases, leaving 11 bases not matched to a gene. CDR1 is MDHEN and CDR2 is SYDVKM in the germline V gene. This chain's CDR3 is CASSLAGGLYYNEQFF. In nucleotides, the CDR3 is TGTGCCAGCTCTCTCGCGGGGGGGCTTTACTACAATGAGCAGTTCTTC. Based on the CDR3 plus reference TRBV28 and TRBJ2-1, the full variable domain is DVKVTQSSRYLVKRTGEKVFLECVQDMDHENMFWYRQDPGLGLRLIYFSYDVKMKEKGDIPEGYSVSREKKERFSLILESASTNQTSMYLCASSLAGGLYYNEQFFGPGTRLTVL.

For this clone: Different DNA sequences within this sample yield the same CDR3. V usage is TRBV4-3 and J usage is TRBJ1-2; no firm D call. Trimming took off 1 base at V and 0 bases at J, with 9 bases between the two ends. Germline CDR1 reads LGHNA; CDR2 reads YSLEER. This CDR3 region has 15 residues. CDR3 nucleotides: TGCGCCAGCAGCCAAGTAGTGGGCGCTAACTATGGCTACACCTTC. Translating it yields CASSQVVGANYGYTF.

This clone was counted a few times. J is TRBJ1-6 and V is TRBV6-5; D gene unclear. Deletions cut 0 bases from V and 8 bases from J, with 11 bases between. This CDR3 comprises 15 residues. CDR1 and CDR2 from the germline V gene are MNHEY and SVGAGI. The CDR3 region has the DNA TGTGCCAGCAGTTACTCTCGGGGAAGAGATTCACCCCTCCACTTT. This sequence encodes CASSYSRGRDSPLHF.

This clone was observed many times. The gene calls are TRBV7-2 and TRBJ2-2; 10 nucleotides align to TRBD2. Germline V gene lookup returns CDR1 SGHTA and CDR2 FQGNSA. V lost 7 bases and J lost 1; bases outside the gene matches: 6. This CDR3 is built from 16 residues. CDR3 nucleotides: TGTGCCAGCACCGTAGCGGGGGGTCGGAACACCGGGGAGCTGTTTTTT. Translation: CASTVAGGRNTGELFF. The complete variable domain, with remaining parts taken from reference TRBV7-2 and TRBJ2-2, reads GAGVSQSPSNKVTEKGKDVELRCDPISGHTALYWYRQSLGQGLEFLIYFQGNSAPDKSGLPSDRFSAERTGGSVSTLTIQRTQQEDSAVYLCASTVAGGRNTGELFFGEGSRLTVL.